This record covers a single T cell receptor beta chain. The antigen remains undetermined. The assay was run at survey level. Clones were read by immunoSEQ multiplex PCR, and TCRdb kept only the in-frame ones, dropping some. Found here are 25,000 to 35,000 clones, about 70% of them singletons; the top ten hold 0.29%. Germline V gene sequence: CDR1 SGHAT, CDR2 FQNNGV. The V end lost 0 bases, the J end lost 0 bases, and 15 bases lay between the germline ends. The CDR3 runs to 17 residues. The sample is drawn from a study of STAT5B mutations in CD4+ large granular lymphocyte leukemia. Across the whole study: Healthy donors showed HLA-associated enrichment of the CDR3 'QG' motif. Study-wide results and limits: TRBV06-family usage was enriched in top patient clones (8/27) versus controls (2/35). Without putative leukemic clones, patient CD4-sorted repertoires remained more clonal than healthy CD4+ repertoires.

This TCR derives from a human donor in good health. The chain joins TRBV11-2 to TRBJ2-7, with D tentatively TRBD1 or TRBD2 (5 bases each). The specimen sequenced was CD4+ T cells from blood buffy coats. The CDR3 reads CASSLDWAGTFSYEQYF. For the CDR3, the DNA is TGTGCCAGCAGCTTAGATTGGGCCGGGACGTTCTCCTACGAGCAGTACTTC.